The 31 T cell receptor beta chains below were found in one sample sequenced in a study of T cells in localized non-small cell lung cancer. Profiling relied on immunoSEQ multiplex PCR, and the TCRdb table lists in-frame clones only, not all of them. The table shows around 50,000 clones, with roughly 90% occurring only once. Source: peripheral blood, taken before any cancer treatment. These receptors originate from a male donor older than 55 with stage III squamous cell lung carcinoma.

The chain uses TRBV7-2 and TRBJ1-1; 9 bases match TRBD1. The CDR3 has 16 residues. J lost 3 bases, V lost 5 bases, and 10 bases had no gene match. Germline CDR1 and CDR2: SGHTA and FQGNSA. CDR3 nucleotide sequence: TGTGCCAGCAGCCGATTTTGGGACAGGGACGACACTGAAGCTTTCTTT. Its protein product is CASSRFWDRDDTEAFF.

The chain links TRBV18 to TRBJ2-7, with unresolved D. Germline CDR1 KGHSH, CDR2 LQKENI. Trimming stripped 3 bases from V and 2 bases from J, with 11 bases between. The CDR3 has 14 residues. The CDR3 DNA is TGTGCCAGCTCACCTTTCCCGGGTACCTACGAGCAGTACTTC. Encoded protein: CASSPFPGTYEQYF.

The chain carries TRBV6-5 and TRBJ2-2; TRBD2 matches at 7 bases. Trimming removed 5 bases from V and 6 bases from J; junction bases left unmatched: 6. Germline loops: CDR1 MNHEY, CDR2 SVGAGI. The CDR3 consists of 14 residues. The CDR3 sequence: CASSRTSDAGELFF. CDR3 coding DNA: TGTGCCAGCAGTCGTACTAGCGATGCCGGGGAGCTGTTTTTT.

The table lists this clone with a count of one. J is TRBJ2-2 and V is TRBV5-1; D gene unclear. V lost 4 bases, J lost 0 bases, and 13 bases lay in between. Germline V gives CDR1 SGHRS, CDR2 YFSETQ. The CDR3 contains 16 residues. For the CDR3, the DNA is TGCGCCAGCAGCCGTCGGACGGCTGCGAACACCGGGGAGCTGTTTTTT. Translation: CASSRRTAANTGELFF.

CDR3 region: CASTPGRTSGANVLTF. As DNA, the CDR3 is TGTGCCAGCACCCCCGGGAGGACAAGTGGGGCCAACGTCCTGACTTTC. The V call is TRBV5-4, the J call TRBJ2-6, with TRBD2 identical over 7 bases. The germline gives CDR1 SGHNT, CDR2 YYREEE (reference sequence). V was clipped by 6 bases and J by 3 bases; unmatched bases: 9. The CDR3 runs to 16 residues.

The chain has TRBV4-2 and TRBJ1-5, with D hard to call. Trimming cost V 4 bases and J 1 base, with 8 bases left between them. Germline values: CDR1 LGHNA, CDR2 YNFKEQ. The CDR3 is 14 residues long. CDR3 in amino acids: CASSPGRSNQPQHF. The CDR3 nucleotides read TGTGCCAGCAGCCCCGGACGGAGCAATCAGCCCCAGCATTTT.

The gene calls are TRBV2 and TRBJ1-1; D unclear. Trimming cost V 1 base and J 8 bases, with 8 bases left between them. This CDR3 is built from 12 residues. CDR1 SNHLY and CDR2 FYNNEI come from the germline V gene. In DNA form, the CDR3 reads TGTGCCAGCAGTGAAGATGGGAAAGAAGCTTTCTTT. Amino acid sequence: CASSEDGKEAFF.

This rearrangement joins TRBV5-4 to TRBJ1-2, with 7 bases identical to TRBD1. The V gene's germline CDR1 is SGHNT and CDR2 YYREEE (reference sequence). V shed 6 bases and J 0 bases; nucleotides not matched to a gene: 14. The CDR3 consists of 17 residues. CDR3 DNA sequence: TGTGCCAGCATCGACAAAGACAGGGAAGGTACTAACTATGGCTACACCTTC. It encodes CASIDKDREGTNYGYTF.

The chain joins TRBV6-4 to TRBJ2-3, with D perhaps TRBD2 (6 bases). The CDR3 consists of 17 residues. V lost 6 bases to trimming and J lost 2 bases, with 21 bases between them. Germline-derived CDR1 and CDR2 are MRHNA and SNTAGT. For the CDR3, the DNA is TGTGCCAGCAGCCGTGCGGGATTAGCCCGCCCCACAGATACGCAGTATTTT. It encodes CASSRAGLARPTDTQYF.

J is TRBJ2-7 and V is TRBV11-3, with 14 positions matching TRBD2. CDR3 length: 15 amino acids. The ends lost 5 bases at V and 3 bases at J; junction bases unmatched: 3. Germline CDR1 is SGHNT and CDR2 is YENEEA. The CDR3 DNA is TGTGCCAGCAGCCCAGGGACTAGCGGGAGCTACGAGCAGTACTTC. This gives the protein CASSPGTSGSYEQYF.

The chain has TRBV19 and TRBJ2-2; D is uncertain. Germline V CDR1 and CDR2: LNHDA, SQIVND (reference sequence). This CDR3 contains 13 residues. With 7 bases removed from V and 1 base from J, the gap between germline ends came to 7 bases. CDR3 sequence (DNA): TGTGCCAGTATCCCCGGGAACACCGGGGAGCTGTTTTTT. Encoded protein: CASIPGNTGELFF.

The chain uses TRBV9 and TRBJ2-5; 7 nucleotides match TRBD1. The germline gives CDR1 SGDLS, CDR2 YYNGEE. The CDR3 consists of 16 residues. The ends lost 4 bases at V and 5 bases at J; junction bases unmatched: 14. CDR3 sequence reads: CASSHASRQGGETQYF. Written as DNA, the CDR3 is TGTGCCAGCAGCCACGCCTCACGACAGGGTGGTGAGACCCAGTACTTC.

J is TRBJ2-7 and V is TRBV29-1, with D unresolved. Per the germline V gene, CDR1 is SQVTM and CDR2 is ANQGSEA. The CDR3 consists of 15 residues. Deletions cut 4 bases from V and 0 bases from J, with 16 bases between. Here the CDR3 reads CSVGLPKVNSYEQYF. CDR3 DNA sequence: TGCAGCGTTGGGTTGCCCAAAGTGAACTCCTACGAGCAGTACTTC.

V is TRBV6-4 and J is TRBJ2-7, with 7 nucleotides matching TRBD1. The CDR3 is 14 amino acids. V lost 6 bases to trimming and J lost 6 bases; unmatched junction nucleotides: 11. Germline CDR1 reads MRHNA; CDR2 reads SNTAGT. The CDR3 nucleotides read TGTGCCAGCAGGCCACAGGGGAACGGGCCCGAGCAGTACTTC. Translation gives CASRPQGNGPEQYF.

The chain combines TRBV7-2 with TRBJ2-7; 12 bases map to TRBD2. Germline assignment: CDR1 SGHTA and CDR2 FQGNSA. CDR3 length: 16 residues. Germline trimming cut 6 bases from V and 4 bases from J; bases unmatched to any gene: 10. The CDR3 sequence: CASSYASGGAAYEQYF. The DNA for the CDR3 is TGTGCCAGCAGTTACGCTAGCGGGGGGGCCGCATACGAGCAGTACTTC.

Here the CDR3 reads CASRSWTVEHTEAFF. In DNA, the CDR3 is TGTGCCAGCAGGTCCTGGACAGTAGAACACACTGAAGCTTTCTTT. This chain links TRBV6-5 with TRBJ1-1, with D possibly being TRBD1 (6 bases). This CDR3 has 15 residues. Germline CDR1 and CDR2: MNHEY and SVGAGI. The V end was cut by 6 bases, the J end by 3 bases, with 17 bases between.

The J gene is TRBJ2-1, the V gene TRBV19, with D unclear. Trimming cost V 6 bases and J 8 bases, with 20 bases left between them. Germline-derived CDR1 and CDR2 are LNHDA and SQIVND (reference sequence). This CDR3 has 15 residues. The CDR3 loop is CASRRYVQAVHEQFF. CDR3 bases: TGTGCCAGTAGACGCTATGTGCAGGCGGTCCATGAGCAGTTCTTC.

In DNA form, the CDR3 reads TGTGCCAGCAGTGAAAATCGCGGGTTGAGGACCGGGGAGCTGTTTTTT. Protein sequence: CASSENRGLRTGELFF. V is TRBV6-1 and J is TRBJ2-2; the D gene is possibly TRBD2 (5 bases). Deletions cut 2 bases from V and 5 bases from J, with 15 bases between. Germline CDR1 is MNHNS and CDR2 is SASEGT. The CDR3 covers 16 residues.

The rearrangement joins TRBV5-6 to TRBJ2-3; 7 nucleotides agree with TRBD1. With V trimmed by 7 bases and J by 2 bases, 4 bases remained unmatched. The CDR3 covers 13 residues. Per germline, CDR1 SGHDT and CDR2 YYEEEE. DNA for the CDR3: TGTGCCAGCCGGACAGGCCACACAGATACGCAGTATTTT. Its protein product is CASRTGHTDTQYF.

The rearrangement uses TRBV5-6 and TRBJ1-2; D gene unclear. The CDR3 is made up of 13 amino acids. The V gene's germline CDR1 is SGHDT and CDR2 YYEEEE. Trimming cost V 0 bases and J 4 bases, with 7 bases left between them. The DNA for the CDR3 is TGTGCCAGCAGCTTGGGTCGGATCTATGGCTACACCTTC. Translating it yields CASSLGRIYGYTF.

This clone was counted a single time. This sequence joins TRBV18 and TRBJ1-5; 7 bases fit TRBD1. CDR1 KGHSH and CDR2 LQKENI come from the germline V gene. The CDR3 loop spans 17 amino acids. The J segment lost 4 bases and the V segment lost 5 bases, leaving 14 bases of the junction unmatched. The CDR3 coding sequence is TGTGCCAGCTCATCCGGTTCACAGGGGATATTGAATCAGCCCCAGCATTTT. Its protein product is CASSSGSQGILNQPQHF. Supplemented by reference TRBV18 and TRBJ1-5, the full variable domain reads NAGVMQNPRHLVRRRGQEARLRCSPMKGHSHVYWYRQLPEEGLKFMVYLQKENIIDESGMPKERFSAEFPKEGPSILRIQQVVRGDSAAYFCASSSGSQGILNQPQHFGDGTRLSIL.

The chain joins TRBV6-5 to TRBJ1-5; D is unresolved. This CDR3 spans 14 amino acids. Deletions cut 4 bases from V and 4 bases from J, with 11 bases between. The germline V gene encodes CDR1 MNHEY and CDR2 SVGAGI. CDR3 in amino acids: CASSSPSRNQPQHF. CDR3 DNA: TGTGCCAGCAGTTCCCCGTCTAGAAATCAGCCCCAGCATTTT.

The DNA of the CDR3 is TGTGCCAGCAGCTTAACGGGAGCGGGAGGACCAGATACGCAGTATTTT. The encoded protein is CASSLTGAGGPDTQYF. The gene calls are TRBV7-3 and TRBJ2-3; 9 bases fit TRBD2. The CDR3 has 16 amino acids. Germline V CDR1 and CDR2: SGHTA, FQGTGA. V lost 0 bases and J lost 4; bases outside the gene matches: 5.

This chain joins TRBV28 and TRBJ1-1; maybe TRBD1 (5 bases). V was trimmed by 1 base and J by 0 bases, leaving 18 bases between them. CDR1 and CDR2 from the germline V gene are MDHEN and SYDVKM. This CDR3 region has 18 residues. CDR3 in DNA: TGTGCCAGCAGTTTATACCTGTCGAGGGGTTCCGTGAACACTGAAGCTTTCTTT. Translation gives CASSLYLSRGSVNTEAFF.

The J gene is TRBJ1-1, the V gene TRBV28, with 10 bases matching TRBD1. V trimming: 5 bases; J trimming: 7 bases; junction bases outside the gene matches: 10. The CDR3 is made up of 15 amino acids. Germline CDR1 MDHEN, CDR2 SYDVKM. The CDR3 reads CASSPRQGAFIEAFF. CDR3 DNA: TGTGCCAGCAGTCCTCGACAGGGGGCGTTCATTGAAGCTTTCTTT.

On this clone: A junction boundary mismatches the germline segment, possibly from a read error. CDR3 sequence (DNA): TGTGCCAGCACGGAGGTCCGTCGGTTGAAAACTGAAGCTTTCTTT. Protein sequence: CASTEVRRLKTEAFF. The chain employs TRBV2 and TRBJ1-1; D gene unclear. The CDR3 contains 15 residues. In germline, CDR1 is SNHLY, CDR2 FYNNEI.

V gene TRBV9 combines with J gene TRBJ1-1; the D gene is possibly TRBD1 (5 bases). The CDR3 runs 14 residues. Germline V gene lookup returns CDR1 SGDLS and CDR2 YYNGEE. V was clipped by 3 bases and J by 3 bases, with 12 bases between them. CDR3 region: CASSASGWDTEAFF. CDR3 nucleotides: TGTGCCAGCAGCGCCTCAGGGTGGGACACTGAAGCTTTCTTT.

The chain's CDR3 is CASSLRSPAGDYNEQFF. CDR3 coding DNA: TGCGCCAGCAGCTTAAGGTCCCCAGCGGGTGACTACAATGAGCAGTTCTTC. The J gene is TRBJ2-1, the V gene TRBV5-1; D perhaps matches TRBD2 (6 bases). Germline V gene sequence: CDR1 SGHRS, CDR2 YFSETQ. The CDR3 is 17 residues long. V gave up 2 bases and J gave up 3 bases, with 18 bases separating them.

This chain joins TRBV5-1 and TRBJ2-1; no clear D. Trimming pared 2 bases from V and 0 bases from J, leaving 9 bases between. The CDR3 sequence is 15 residues long. Germline CDR1 SGHRS, CDR2 YFSETQ. The CDR3 nucleotides are TGCGCCAGCAGCTTACGCGGAGCCTCCTACAATGAGCAGTTCTTC. The encoded protein is CASSLRGASYNEQFF. Based on the CDR3 plus reference TRBV5-1 and TRBJ2-1, the full variable domain is KAGVTQTPRYLIKTRGQQVTLSCSPISGHRSVSWYQQTPGQGLQFLFEYFSETQRNKGNFPGRFSGRQFSNSRSEMNVSTLELGDSALYLCASSLRGASYNEQFFGPGTRLTVL.

The V call is TRBV4-1, the J call TRBJ2-3; 10 bases agree with TRBD2. J was trimmed by 2 bases and V by 0 bases; bases with no gene match: 2. CDR3 size: 16 residues. From germline, CDR1 is MGHRA and CDR2 YSYEKL. DNA for the CDR3: TGCGCCAGCAGCCAAGAGCTAGCGGGAGCCACAGATACGCAGTATTTT. It is translated as CASSQELAGATDTQYF.

CDR3 region: CASSGNPSGRSGELFF. The CDR3 DNA is TGTGCCAGCAGCGGTAACCCTAGCGGGCGGTCCGGGGAGCTGTTTTTT. The rearrangement uses TRBV7-8 and TRBJ2-2; 8 bases agree with TRBD2. With 5 bases clipped from V and 6 bases from J, the junction kept 11 bases outside the gene matches. CDR3 size: 16 residues. Germline V CDR1 and CDR2: SGHVS, FQNEAQ.